Presented here are 16 T cell receptor beta chains from one specimen sequenced in a study of blood T cells in healthy people across ages (dated by TCRdb to between 2014 and 2017). Library preparation was by 5' RACE. The reads were generated on an Illumina HiSeq 2500. A second PCR of about 6 to 11 cycles was run with a J-beta primer mix and a sample-barcoded 5' primer. TCRdb took the public reads, trimmed them with fastp at Q25, ran MiXCR for clone calling and kept in-frame beta chains. Records with the same CDR3 protein are collapsed into one entry carrying the most frequent genes and DNA. The sample table holds under 1,000,000 distinct CDR3 sequences, of which 46% were seen once. The ten top clones hold around 18% of the sample. Sequencing input: blood. These TCRs come from a man aged 80 or over in good health.

This clonotype was recorded only once. The V and J genes are TRBV29-1 and TRBJ1-1; no clear D. The CDR3 spans 12 residues. Germline V gene sequence: CDR1 SQVTM, CDR2 ANQGSEA. Trimming removed 6 bases from V and 8 bases from J, with 16 bases in between. The CDR3, as DNA: TGCAGCGTCTACCGACGTGGAGGGGAAGCTTTCTTT. Translated: CSVYRRGGEAFF.

V and J are TRBV20-1 and TRBJ1-4; D not resolved. V dropped 3 bases and J dropped 0 bases, with 14 bases sitting between them. The CDR3 is 16 residues long. CDR1 is DFQATT, CDR2 SNEGSKA, per germline (reference sequence). The DNA for the CDR3 is TGCAGTGCTAGGGTGACACCTCCGGCAACTAATGAAAAACTGTTTTTT. It specifies CSARVTPPATNEKLFF.

The rearrangement joins TRBV7-2 to TRBJ2-5, with 12 bases identical to TRBD2. Germline V gene lookup returns CDR1 SGHTA and CDR2 FQGNSA. Unmatched junction bases numbered 11, after V lost 4 bases and J lost 11 bases. This CDR3 comprises 15 residues. The chain's CDR3 is CASSWTSGNYNEQYF. In DNA, the CDR3 is TGTGCCAGCAGCTGGACTAGCGGGAACTACAATGAGCAGTACTTC.

This chain joins TRBV7-2 and TRBJ2-7; 10 nucleotides match TRBD1. In germline, CDR1 is SGHTA, CDR2 FQGNSA. The CDR3 sequence is 14 residues long. J gave up 7 bases and V 3 bases, and 6 bases lay outside the gene matches. CDR3 nucleotide sequence: TGTGCCAGCAGCTTTCGGGACAGGGGCCTAGAGCAGTACTTC. It translates to CASSFRDRGLEQYF.

This clonotype has only a few counts. CDR3: CSASIRRDRPQETQYF. CDR3 nucleotides: TGCAGTGCTAGTATCCGCCGGGACAGGCCTCAAGAGACCCAGTACTTC. This chain uses TRBV20-1 with TRBJ2-5, with TRBD1 identical over 8 bases. V gave up 3 bases and J gave up 2 bases; unmatched junction bases: 11. Germline CDR1 is DFQATT and CDR2 is SNEGSKA (reference sequence). The length of the CDR3 is 16 residues.

This clonotype came up a few times. A clone one base away is much larger, so this may be a read error. DNA of the CDR3: TGTGCCAGCAGCGTAGGGGGCGTTAACTACGAGCAGTACTTC. It specifies CASSVGGVNYEQYF. V usage is TRBV7-2 and J usage is TRBJ2-7; 7 bases map to TRBD1. The germline gives CDR1 SGHTA, CDR2 FQGNSA. J was trimmed by 3 bases and V by 5 bases; bases with no gene match: 7. The CDR3 has 14 amino acids.

The chain joins TRBV7-3 to TRBJ2-4; 7 nucleotides agree with TRBD2. The DNA end is more similar to TRBJ2-7, so the J call may be wrong. There are 17 residues in the CDR3. Looked up from germline, CDR1 is SGHTA and CDR2 is FQGTGA. CDR3 sequence (DNA): TGTGCCAGCAGCTTAACGGTGTCGGGGCGGGAGTGGTACGAGCAGTACTTC. Translated: CASSLTVSGREWYEQYF.

In this sample, this clonotype turned up many times. The chain carries TRBV5-1 and TRBJ2-5; D is undetermined. Per the germline V gene, CDR1 is SGHRS and CDR2 is YFSETQ. The V gene lost 1 base and the J gene lost 1 base, with 8 bases spanning the gap. CDR3 length: 14 amino acids. This CDR3 reads CASSLNGVQETQYF. CDR3 coding DNA: TGCGCCAGCAGCTTGAATGGAGTCCAAGAGACCCAGTACTTC.

The DNA of the CDR3 is TGTGCCAGCAGCGCGGGGACTAGCCGGGAGACCCAGTACTTC. Protein sequence: CASSAGTSRETQYF. This rearrangement joins TRBV7-2 to TRBJ2-5, with 9 bases lining up with TRBD2. This CDR3 region has 14 residues. The V gene end was trimmed by 5 bases and the J gene end by 5 bases; junction bases not matched to a gene: 6. CDR1 and CDR2 (germline): SGHTA, FQGNSA.

In regard to this clonotype: A much larger clone lies a single base off, so this may be a read error. This chain uses TRBV7-2 with TRBJ1-2; no clear D. The CDR3 loop spans 14 amino acids. CDR1 and CDR2 from the germline V gene are SGHTA and FQGNSA. V was pared by 5 bases and J by 4 bases, with 14 bases between. The CDR3: CASSARPSGYGYTF. CDR3 in DNA: TGTGCCAGCAGCGCACGACCGAGTGGCTATGGCTACACCTTC. The whole variable domain, remainder taken from reference TRBV7-2 and TRBJ1-2, is GAGVSQSPSNKVTEKGKDVELRCDPISGHTALYWYRQSLGQGLEFLIYFQGNSAPDKSGLPSDRFSAERTGGSVSTLTIQRTQQEDSAVYLCASSARPSGYGYTFGSGTRLTVV.

As for this clonotype: A much larger clone differs by one base, so this may be a read error. The rearrangement joins TRBV5-1 to TRBJ2-7; no clear D gene. The assigned J gene may be wrong: the sequence end matches TRBJ2-5 better. CDR1 SGHRS and CDR2 YFSETQ come from the germline V gene. The length of the CDR3 is 13 residues. CDR3 sequence reads: CANSSRGQETQYF. DNA of the CDR3: TGCGCCAACAGCTCCCGAGGCCAAGAGACCCAGTACTTC.

This clonotype turned up a few times. This sequence joins TRBV7-9 and TRBJ1-2, with D tentatively TRBD1 (6 bases). This CDR3 has 15 residues. V was shortened by 5 bases and J by 4 bases, with 17 bases between the two germline ends. The germline V gene encodes CDR1 SEHNR and CDR2 FQNEAQ (reference sequence). The CDR3, as DNA: TGTGCCAGCAGCACCCCACCCCGGGACATCTATGGCTACACCTTC. Residues: CASSTPPRDIYGYTF.

Details on this clonotype: A read error may be the cause here, since a much bigger clone is one base away. The chain carries TRBV20-1 and TRBJ2-4; D is uncertain. The DNA end is a closer match to TRBJ2-7, so the J assignment may be wrong. This CDR3 has 12 amino acids. In germline, CDR1 is DFQATT, CDR2 SNEGSKA (reference sequence). In DNA, the CDR3 is TGCAGTGCTAGAGGGGGTGTTGACGAGCAGTACTTC. Translating it yields CSARGGVDEQYF.

The chain couples TRBV28 to TRBJ1-2; the D is unclear. Germline lookup yields CDR1 MDHEN and CDR2 SYDVKM. The CDR3 covers 13 residues. Trimming stripped 7 bases from V and 8 bases from J, with 17 bases between. CDR3 loop: CASNFLSGNGYTF. For the CDR3, the DNA is TGTGCCAGCAATTTTCTTTCCGGGAACGGCTACACCTTC.

The chain recombines TRBV20-1 with TRBJ2-1; D is unclear. V was clipped by 3 bases and J by 8 bases, with 17 bases between them. CDR1 is DFQATT and CDR2 is SNEGSKA in the germline V gene (reference sequence). The CDR3 runs to 14 residues. CDR3 protein: CSASGAEIGHEQFF. The CDR3 nucleotides read TGCAGTGCTAGTGGTGCCGAGATCGGCCATGAGCAGTTCTTC.

Remarks on this clonotype: With a much larger clone just one base away, this may be a read error. The chain is built from TRBV29-1 and TRBJ2-5; D might be TRBD2 (5 bases). The germline CDR1 and CDR2 sequences are SQVTM and ANQGSEA. CDR3 length: 13 amino acids. The CDR3 protein is CSGEIGYQEIQYF. The CDR3, as DNA: TGCAGCGGGGAGATAGGGTACCAAGAGATCCAGTACTTC.